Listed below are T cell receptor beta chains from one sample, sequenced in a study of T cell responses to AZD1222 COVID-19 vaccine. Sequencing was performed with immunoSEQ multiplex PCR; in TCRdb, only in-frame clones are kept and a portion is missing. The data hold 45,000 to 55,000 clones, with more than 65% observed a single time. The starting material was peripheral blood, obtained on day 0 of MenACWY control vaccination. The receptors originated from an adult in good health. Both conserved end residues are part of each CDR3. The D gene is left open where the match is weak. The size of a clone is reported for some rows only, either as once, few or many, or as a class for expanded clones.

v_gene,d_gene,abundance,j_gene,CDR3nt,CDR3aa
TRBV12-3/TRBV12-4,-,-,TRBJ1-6,TGTGCCAGCGGGCTGGGGTGGAATTCACCCCTCCACTTT,CASGLGWNSPLHF
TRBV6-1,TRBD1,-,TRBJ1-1,TGTGCCAGCAGTGCGTGGGGACAGATAAAGGTATTGAACACTGAAGCTTTCTTT,CASSAWGQIKVLNTEAFF
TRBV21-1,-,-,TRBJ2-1,TGTGCCAGCAGCAAAGGCCCCCCTCGTCCCGGGCTCTTC,CASSKGPPRPGLF
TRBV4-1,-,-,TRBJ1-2,TGCGCCAGCAGCCAAGTCTTAGCCGACTATGGCTACACCTTC,CASSQVLADYGYTF
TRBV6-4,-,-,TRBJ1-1,TGTGCCAGCAGTCTATCAGCACAGGGAAGCACTGAAGCTTTCTTT,CASSLSAQGSTEAFF
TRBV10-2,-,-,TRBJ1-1,TGCGCCCTTAGCCGAGGCACTGAAGCTTTCTTT,CALSRGTEAFF
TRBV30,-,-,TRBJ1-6,TGTGCCTGGAGGGTTAGGAAGTCACCCCTCCACTTT,CAWRVRKSPLHF
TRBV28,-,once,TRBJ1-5,TGTGCCAGCAGCCCAATCTTGTCAAATCAGCCCCAGCATTTT,CASSPILSNQPQHF
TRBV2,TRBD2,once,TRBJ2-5,TGTGCCAGCTTATACCGAAGCGGGAGCATGGAGACCCAGTACTTC,CASLYRSGSMETQYF
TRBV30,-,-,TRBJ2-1,TGTGCCTGGAGCCCCGGGGCCAATGAGCAGTTCTTC,CAWSPGANEQFF
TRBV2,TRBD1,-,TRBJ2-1,TGTGCCAGTCATGTGGGACAGACAAACAATGAGCAGTTCTTC,CASHVGQTNNEQFF
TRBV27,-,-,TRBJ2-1,TGTGCCAGCAGTGCCGGGGAACTAGTTATCTTCGATCGTGGTGAGCAGTTCTTC,CASSAGELVIFDRGEQFF
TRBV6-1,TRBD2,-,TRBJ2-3,TGTGCCAGCAGTGAAAAAGCGGGAGGGCCTTGGGGCACAGATACGCAGTATTTT,CASSEKAGGPWGTDTQYF
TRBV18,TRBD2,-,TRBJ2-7,TGTGCCAGCTCACGAACTAGCGGGTCCTCTCCCGAGCAGTACTTC,CASSRTSGSSPEQYF
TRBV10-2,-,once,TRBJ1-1,TGCGCCAGCAGTGGGGGGGTAGGCACTGAAGCTTTCTTT,CASSGGVGTEAFF
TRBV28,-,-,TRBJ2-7,TGTGCCAGCAGTTCACTCCTCGGCGGGCCAAGCTCCTACGAGCAGTACTTC,CASSSLLGGPSSYEQYF
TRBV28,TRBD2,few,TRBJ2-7,TGTGCCAGCAGTTCTAGCGGGGGGGGTACCTACGAGCAGTACTTC,CASSSSGGGTYEQYF
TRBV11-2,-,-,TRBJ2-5,TGTGCCAGCAGCTTAGGAGACAGCCAAGAGACCCAGTACTTC,CASSLGDSQETQYF
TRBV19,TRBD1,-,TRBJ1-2,TGTGCCAGTAGTGACCGCGGGACAGCTAACTATGGCTACACCTTC,CASSDRGTANYGYTF
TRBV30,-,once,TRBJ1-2,TGTGCCTGGAGGTCGGGAGGCTACACCTTC,CAWRSGGYTF
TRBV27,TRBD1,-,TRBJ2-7,TGTGCCAGCAGTGCCCAGACAGGGCCGTACGAGCAGTACTTC,CASSAQTGPYEQYF
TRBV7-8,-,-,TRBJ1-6,TGTGCCAGCAGCTTAGTTTCCCAGGGATGGTCACCCCTCCACTTT,CASSLVSQGWSPLHF
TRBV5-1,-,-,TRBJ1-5,TGCGCCAGCAGCTTGGGGACGGCCAGCAATCAGCCCCAGCATTTT,CASSLGTASNQPQHF
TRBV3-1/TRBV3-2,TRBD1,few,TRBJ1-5,TGTGCCAGCAGTCGGACAGGGGGACAGCCCCAGCATTTT,CASSRTGGQPQHF
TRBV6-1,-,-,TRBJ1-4,TGTGCCAGCAGTGAATCCGGGACGAACGAAAAACTGTTTTTT,CASSESGTNEKLFF
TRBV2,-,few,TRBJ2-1,TGTGCCAGCCAGGCCTACAATGAGCAGTTCTTC,CASQAYNEQFF
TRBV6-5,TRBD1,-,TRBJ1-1,TGTGCCAGCAGTTACGAGACAGGGGGTAGGACTGAAGCTTTCTTT,CASSYETGGRTEAFF
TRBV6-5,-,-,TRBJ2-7,TGTGCCAGCAGTCCCGTCAGGGACCACGAGCAGTACTTC,CASSPVRDHEQYF
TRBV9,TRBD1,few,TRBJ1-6,TGTGCCAGCAGCGTAGGACCTACGGGACAGGATTCACCCCTCCACTTT,CASSVGPTGQDSPLHF
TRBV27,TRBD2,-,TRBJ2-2,TGTGCCAGCACTTTCCGGCTAGCGGGGAACACCGGGGAGCTGTTTTTT,CASTFRLAGNTGELFF
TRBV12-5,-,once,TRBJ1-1,TGTGCTAGTGAGGCAGGGGCCATCCTGAACACTGAAGCTTTCTTT,CASEAGAILNTEAFF
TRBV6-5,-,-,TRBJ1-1,TGTGCCAGCAGGGCTCCCGGGACACCAAACACTGAAGCTTTCTTT,CASRAPGTPNTEAFF